This T cell receptor (beta chain) was found in a study of monozygotic twins with cystic fibrosis. Remarks on this clone: What it recognizes is unknown.

Trimming removed 4 bases from V and 4 bases from J; junction bases left unmatched: 11. The CDR3 consists of 18 residues. Libraries were prepared by immunoSEQ multiplex PCR; TCRdb keeps only in-frame clonotypes and omits some of them. The sample has 13,000 to 15,000 clones; roughly 98% are singletons. Study observations and caveats: Unrelated CF individuals shared fewer identical clonotypes than monozygotic CF twins. In this small cohort, shared CDR3 numbers showed no association with age, concordance or disease severity. Low clonality (median 0.0095) suggested a mostly naive repertoire. J usage was most co-twin-similar in 8 of 16 pairs, V in 13.

The source of this sequence is a girl aged 2-10 years with cystic fibrosis. Sequenced: blood. This chain joins TRBV5-3 and TRBJ1-4, with TRBD1 matching over 12 bases. TRBV5-3 carries the ORF label, with uncertain function. The CDR3 is CARSHSGTGGLFNEKLFF. The CDR3 DNA reads TGTGCCAGAAGCCACTCCGGGACAGGGGGCCTATTTAATGAAAAACTGTTTTTT.